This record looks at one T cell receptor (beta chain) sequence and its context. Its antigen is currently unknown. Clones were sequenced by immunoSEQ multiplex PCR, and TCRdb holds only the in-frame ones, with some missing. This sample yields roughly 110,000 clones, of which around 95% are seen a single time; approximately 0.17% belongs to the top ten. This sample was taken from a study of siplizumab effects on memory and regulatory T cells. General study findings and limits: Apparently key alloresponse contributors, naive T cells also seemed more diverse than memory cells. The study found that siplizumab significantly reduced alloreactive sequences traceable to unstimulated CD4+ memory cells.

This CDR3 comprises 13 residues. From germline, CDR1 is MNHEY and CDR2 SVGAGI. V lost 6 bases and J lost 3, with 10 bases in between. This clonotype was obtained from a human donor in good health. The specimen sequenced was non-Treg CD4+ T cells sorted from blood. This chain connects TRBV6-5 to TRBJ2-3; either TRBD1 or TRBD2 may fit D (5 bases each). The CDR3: CASRMRGTDTQYF. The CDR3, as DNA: TGTGCCAGCAGGATGAGGGGTACAGATACGCAGTATTTT.